These T cell receptor beta chains were read from a single sample in a study of cytomegalovirus exposure and HLA in healthy donors. Profiling relied on immunoSEQ multiplex PCR, and the TCRdb table lists in-frame clones only, not all of them. The sample lists roughly 220,000 clones, under 80% occurring once. The sample comprised PBMCs. Every receptor here comes from a woman between 25 and 40 years old in good health and CMV-seronegative. Both conserved end residues are part of each CDR3. The D gene is left open where the match is weak. Not all rows give a size; the values are once, few, many and, for expanded clones, a class.

d_call: .; v_call: TRBV30; clone_size: .; j_call: TRBJ1-3; cdr3_aa: CAWSPGGRFGNTIYF
d_call: .; v_call: TRBV5-1; clone_size: .; j_call: TRBJ1-2; cdr3_aa: CASSSDSYYGYTF
d_call: .; v_call: TRBV5-4; clone_size: .; j_call: TRBJ1-2; cdr3_aa: CASRDLGQNYGYTF
d_call: .; v_call: TRBV7-9; clone_size: few; j_call: TRBJ1-1; cdr3_aa: CSSSPWTVMNTEAFF
d_call: .; v_call: TRBV27; clone_size: once; j_call: TRBJ2-6; cdr3_aa: CASQESGANVLTF
d_call: TRBD1; v_call: TRBV4-1; clone_size: .; j_call: TRBJ1-3; cdr3_aa: CASSPGTAFSGNTIYF
d_call: .; v_call: TRBV5-4; clone_size: .; j_call: TRBJ1-1; cdr3_aa: CASSFPQGPPSEAFF
d_call: .; v_call: TRBV6-1; clone_size: .; j_call: TRBJ1-1; cdr3_aa: CASINGQPRTEAFF
d_call: .; v_call: TRBV4-1; clone_size: .; j_call: TRBJ2-1; cdr3_aa: CASARGGVVISYNEQFF
d_call: TRBD1; v_call: TRBV19; clone_size: .; j_call: TRBJ1-2; cdr3_aa: CASQGGPYGYTF
d_call: .; v_call: TRBV2; clone_size: .; j_call: TRBJ1-5; cdr3_aa: CASALGGATGQPQHF
d_call: .; v_call: TRBV20-1; clone_size: once; j_call: TRBJ2-7; cdr3_aa: CSANIWEQCF
d_call: .; v_call: TRBV30; clone_size: .; j_call: TRBJ2-2; cdr3_aa: CAWEPGHVNTGELFF
d_call: .; v_call: TRBV18; clone_size: .; j_call: TRBJ2-7; cdr3_aa: CASSPRAGLPWEQYF
d_call: .; v_call: TRBV5-1; clone_size: .; j_call: TRBJ1-3; cdr3_aa: CASSLLGLSGNTIYF
d_call: TRBD2; v_call: TRBV2; clone_size: .; j_call: TRBJ2-2; cdr3_aa: CDSRRLAGNANTGELFF
d_call: .; v_call: TRBV29-1; clone_size: .; j_call: TRBJ1-3; cdr3_aa: CSVEDRGVAAPSGNTIYF
d_call: .; v_call: TRBV6-1; clone_size: .; j_call: TRBJ1-2; cdr3_aa: CASSDGTMRTF
d_call: TRBD2; v_call: TRBV12-5; clone_size: .; j_call: TRBJ2-3; cdr3_aa: CASYSGGNTDTQYF
d_call: TRBD1; v_call: TRBV15; clone_size: .; j_call: TRBJ2-7; cdr3_aa: CATSSGTGLYEQYF
d_call: .; v_call: TRBV9; clone_size: .; j_call: TRBJ2-3; cdr3_aa: CASSEASPSTDTQYF
d_call: .; v_call: TRBV6-1; clone_size: once; j_call: TRBJ2-7; cdr3_aa: CASKRYEQYF
d_call: .; v_call: TRBV5-1; clone_size: once; j_call: TRBJ2-1; cdr3_aa: CASSFGTGESYNEQFF
d_call: TRBD2; v_call: TRBV10-3; clone_size: once; j_call: TRBJ2-1; cdr3_aa: CAISESNGLAGRNEQFF
d_call: .; v_call: TRBV6-4; clone_size: .; j_call: TRBJ2-1; cdr3_aa: CASSVTWSSYNEQFF
d_call: TRBD1; v_call: TRBV6-5; clone_size: few; j_call: TRBJ2-3; cdr3_aa: CASSYSTPGGNTQYF
d_call: .; v_call: TRBV6-4; clone_size: few; j_call: TRBJ1-4; cdr3_aa: CASSRDNGEKLFF
d_call: .; v_call: TRBV4-1; clone_size: .; j_call: TRBJ2-1; cdr3_aa: CASSQLNLVPSLHNEQFF
d_call: .; v_call: TRBV4-1; clone_size: few; j_call: TRBJ1-1; cdr3_aa: CASSHVGSEGEAFF
d_call: .; v_call: TRBV7-3; clone_size: .; j_call: TRBJ2-5; cdr3_aa: CASSRAGQWKETQYF
d_call: TRBD2; v_call: TRBV4-2; clone_size: .; j_call: TRBJ2-3; cdr3_aa: CASSQLTSGGDNTQYF
d_call: TRBD1; v_call: TRBV5-1; clone_size: .; j_call: TRBJ2-1; cdr3_aa: CASSLDGDSYNEQFF
d_call: .; v_call: TRBV6-6; clone_size: .; j_call: TRBJ1-1; cdr3_aa: CASSPGQKTEAFF
d_call: .; v_call: TRBV5-1; clone_size: .; j_call: TRBJ2-1; cdr3_aa: CASSPAGWAILDEQFF
d_call: .; v_call: TRBV7-9; clone_size: .; j_call: TRBJ2-1; cdr3_aa: CASSSPYPSSYNEQFF
d_call: TRBD1; v_call: TRBV11-1; clone_size: .; j_call: TRBJ2-2; cdr3_aa: CASSFRQGNPGELFF
d_call: .; v_call: TRBV19; clone_size: .; j_call: TRBJ2-2; cdr3_aa: CASKKGPVGELFF
d_call: TRBD2; v_call: TRBV5-1; clone_size: .; j_call: TRBJ2-1; cdr3_aa: CASSPGLAGPSSYNEQFF
d_call: .; v_call: TRBV27; clone_size: .; j_call: TRBJ2-1; cdr3_aa: CASSPFAGSTYNEQFF
d_call: .; v_call: TRBV19; clone_size: .; j_call: TRBJ2-2; cdr3_aa: CASTSVQGRTGELFF